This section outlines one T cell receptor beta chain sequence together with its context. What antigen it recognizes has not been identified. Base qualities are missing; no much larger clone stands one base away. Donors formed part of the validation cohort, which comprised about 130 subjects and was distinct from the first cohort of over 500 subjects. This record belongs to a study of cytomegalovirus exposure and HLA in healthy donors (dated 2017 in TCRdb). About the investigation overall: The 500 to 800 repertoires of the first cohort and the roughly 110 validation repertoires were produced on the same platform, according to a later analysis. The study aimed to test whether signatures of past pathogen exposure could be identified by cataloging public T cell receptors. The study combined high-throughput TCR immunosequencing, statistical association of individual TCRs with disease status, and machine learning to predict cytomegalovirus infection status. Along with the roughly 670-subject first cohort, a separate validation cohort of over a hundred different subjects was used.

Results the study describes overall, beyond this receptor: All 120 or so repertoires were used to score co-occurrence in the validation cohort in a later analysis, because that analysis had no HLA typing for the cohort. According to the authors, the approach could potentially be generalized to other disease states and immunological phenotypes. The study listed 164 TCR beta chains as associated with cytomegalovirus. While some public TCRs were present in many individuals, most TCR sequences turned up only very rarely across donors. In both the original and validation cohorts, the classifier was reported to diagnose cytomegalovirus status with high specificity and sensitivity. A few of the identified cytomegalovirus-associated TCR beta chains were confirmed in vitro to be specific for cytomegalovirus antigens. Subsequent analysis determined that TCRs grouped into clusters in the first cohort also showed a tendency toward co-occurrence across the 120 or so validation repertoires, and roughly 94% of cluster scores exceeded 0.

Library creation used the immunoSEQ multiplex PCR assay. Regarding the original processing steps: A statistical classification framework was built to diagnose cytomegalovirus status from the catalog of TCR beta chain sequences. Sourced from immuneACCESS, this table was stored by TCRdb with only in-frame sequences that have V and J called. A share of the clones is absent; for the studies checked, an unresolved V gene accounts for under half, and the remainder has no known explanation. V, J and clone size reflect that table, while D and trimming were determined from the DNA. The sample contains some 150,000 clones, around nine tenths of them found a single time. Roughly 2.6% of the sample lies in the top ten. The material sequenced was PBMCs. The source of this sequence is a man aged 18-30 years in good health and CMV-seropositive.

The DNA is as follows: TGTGCCAGCAGCTGGGGGACGGGGGGCTCCTACGAGCAGTACTTC. This sequence encodes CASSWGTGGSYEQYF. This chain is built from TRBV7-2 and TRBJ2-7, with 7 junctional bases fitting TRBD2. The CDR3 starts with the cysteine, ends with the phenylalanine, and has 15 residues. Just the 45-base CDR3 DNA is kept, in frame starting at base 1. V is cut back by 4 bases and J by 0 bases, with 6 bases in the junction unmatched. The germline V gene supplies CDR1 SGHTA and CDR2 FQGNSA.